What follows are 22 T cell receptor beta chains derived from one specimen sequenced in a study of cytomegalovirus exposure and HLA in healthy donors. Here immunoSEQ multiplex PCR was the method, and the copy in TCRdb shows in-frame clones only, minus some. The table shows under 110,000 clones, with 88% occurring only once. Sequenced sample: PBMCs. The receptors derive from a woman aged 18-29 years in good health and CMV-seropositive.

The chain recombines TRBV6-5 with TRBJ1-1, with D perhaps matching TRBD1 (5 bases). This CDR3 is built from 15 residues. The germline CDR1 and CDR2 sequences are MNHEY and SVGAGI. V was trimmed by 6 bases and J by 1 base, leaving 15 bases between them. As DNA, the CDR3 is TGTGCCAGCAGGGGAAACAGGCTCAGGAACACTGAAGCTTTCTTT. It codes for CASRGNRLRNTEAFF.

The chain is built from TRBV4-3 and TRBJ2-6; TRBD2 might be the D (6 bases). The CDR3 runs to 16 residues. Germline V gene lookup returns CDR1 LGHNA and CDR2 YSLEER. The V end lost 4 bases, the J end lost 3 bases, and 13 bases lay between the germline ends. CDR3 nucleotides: TGCGCCAGCAGCCTAAAACCGGGGGATGGGGCCAACGTCCTGACTTTC. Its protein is CASSLKPGDGANVLTF.

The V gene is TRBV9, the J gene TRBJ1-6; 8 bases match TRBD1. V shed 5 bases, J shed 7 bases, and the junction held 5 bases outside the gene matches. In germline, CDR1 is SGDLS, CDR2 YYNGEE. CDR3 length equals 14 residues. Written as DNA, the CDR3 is TGTGCCAGCAGAGGGACAGGATCAAATTCACCCCTCCACTTT. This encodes CASRGTGSNSPLHF.

Here the CDR3 DNA reads TGTGCCAGCAGTGAGGGACAGGGCCAGGCACCCCTCCACTTT. It encodes CASSEGQGQAPLHF. J is TRBJ1-6 and V is TRBV2, with TRBD1 identical over 9 bases. The V gene end was trimmed by 3 bases and the J gene end by 11 bases; junction bases not matched to a gene: 5. The CDR3 is made up of 14 amino acids. Germline V gene lookup returns CDR1 SNHLY and CDR2 FYNNEI.

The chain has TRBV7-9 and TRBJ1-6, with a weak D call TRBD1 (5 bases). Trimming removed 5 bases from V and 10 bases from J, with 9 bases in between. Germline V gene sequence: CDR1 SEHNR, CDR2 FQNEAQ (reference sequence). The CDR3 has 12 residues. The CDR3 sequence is CASSPGYSPLHF. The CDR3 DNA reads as TGTGCCAGCAGCCCAGGGTACTCACCCCTCCACTTT.

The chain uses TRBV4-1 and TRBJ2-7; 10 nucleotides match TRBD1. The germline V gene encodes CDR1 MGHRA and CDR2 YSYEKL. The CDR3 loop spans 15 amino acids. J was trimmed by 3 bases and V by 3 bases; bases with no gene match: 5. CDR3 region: CASSHSGTGDYEQYF. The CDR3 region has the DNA TGCGCCAGCAGCCACTCCGGGACAGGGGACTACGAGCAGTACTTC.

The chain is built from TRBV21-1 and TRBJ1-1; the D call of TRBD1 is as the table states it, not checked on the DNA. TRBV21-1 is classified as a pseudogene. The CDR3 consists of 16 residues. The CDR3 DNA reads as TGTGCCAGCAGCCCCGAACCAACAGGGGGAGGAACTGAAGCTTTCTTT. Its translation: CASSPEPTGGGTEAFF.

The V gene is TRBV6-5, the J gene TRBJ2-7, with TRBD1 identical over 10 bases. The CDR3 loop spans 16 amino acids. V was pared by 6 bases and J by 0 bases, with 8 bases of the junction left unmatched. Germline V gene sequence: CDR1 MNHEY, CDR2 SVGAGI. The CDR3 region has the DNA TGTGCCAGCAGCTACACTAGGACAGGGGGCTCCTACGAGCAGTACGTC. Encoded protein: CASSYTRTGGSYEQYV.

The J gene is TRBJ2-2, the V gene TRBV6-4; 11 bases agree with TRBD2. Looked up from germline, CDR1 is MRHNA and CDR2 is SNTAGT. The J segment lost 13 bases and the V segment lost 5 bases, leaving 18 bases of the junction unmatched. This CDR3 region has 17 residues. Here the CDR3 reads CASSLLAGETNTGGLFF. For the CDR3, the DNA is TGTGCCAGCAGTTTACTAGCGGGGGAGACGAACACCGGAGGGCTGTTTTTT.

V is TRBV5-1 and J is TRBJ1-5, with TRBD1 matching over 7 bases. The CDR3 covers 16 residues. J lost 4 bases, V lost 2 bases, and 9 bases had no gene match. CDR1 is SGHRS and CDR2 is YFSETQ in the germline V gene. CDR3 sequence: CASSFSPGGGNQPQHF. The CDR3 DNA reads TGCGCCAGCAGCTTTTCACCAGGGGGAGGAAATCAGCCCCAGCATTTT.

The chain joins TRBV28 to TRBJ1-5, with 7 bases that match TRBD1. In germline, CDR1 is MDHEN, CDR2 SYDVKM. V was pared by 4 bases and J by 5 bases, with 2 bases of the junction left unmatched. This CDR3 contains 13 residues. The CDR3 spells CASSSQGDQPQHF. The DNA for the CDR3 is TGTGCCAGCAGTTCCCAGGGGGATCAGCCCCAGCATTTT.

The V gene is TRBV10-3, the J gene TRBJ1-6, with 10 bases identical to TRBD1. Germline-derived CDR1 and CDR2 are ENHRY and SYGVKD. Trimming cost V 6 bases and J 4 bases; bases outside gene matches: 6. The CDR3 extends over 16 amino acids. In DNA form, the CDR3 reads TGTGCCATCAGATCGGACAGGGGGAAGTATAATTCACCCCTCCACTTT. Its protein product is CAIRSDRGKYNSPLHF.

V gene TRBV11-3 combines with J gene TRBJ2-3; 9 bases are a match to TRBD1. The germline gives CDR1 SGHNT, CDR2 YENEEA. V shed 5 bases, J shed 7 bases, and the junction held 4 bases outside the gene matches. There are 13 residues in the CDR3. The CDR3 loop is CASSPTGGNTQYF. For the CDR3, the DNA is TGTGCCAGCAGCCCGACAGGGGGGAATACGCAGTATTTT. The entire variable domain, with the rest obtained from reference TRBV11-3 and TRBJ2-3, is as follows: EAGVVQSPRYKIIEKKQPVAFWCNPISGHNTLYWYLQNLGQGPELLIRYENEEAVDDSQLPKDRFSAERLKGVDSTLKIQPAELGDSAVYLCASSPTGGNTQYFGPGTRLTVL.

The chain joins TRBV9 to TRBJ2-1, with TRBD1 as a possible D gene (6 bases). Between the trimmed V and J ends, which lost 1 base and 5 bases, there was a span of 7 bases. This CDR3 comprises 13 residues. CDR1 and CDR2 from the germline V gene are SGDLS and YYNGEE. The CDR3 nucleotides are TGTGCCAGCAGCGTACAGGGGAACAATGAGCAGTTCTTC. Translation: CASSVQGNNEQFF.

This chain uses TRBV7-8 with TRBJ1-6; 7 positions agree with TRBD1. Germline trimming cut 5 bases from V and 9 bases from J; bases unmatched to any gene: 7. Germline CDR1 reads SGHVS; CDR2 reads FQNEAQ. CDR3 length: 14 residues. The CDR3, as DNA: TGTGCCAGCAGCACGACAGGGATCGGTTCACCCCTCCACTTT. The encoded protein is CASSTTGIGSPLHF.

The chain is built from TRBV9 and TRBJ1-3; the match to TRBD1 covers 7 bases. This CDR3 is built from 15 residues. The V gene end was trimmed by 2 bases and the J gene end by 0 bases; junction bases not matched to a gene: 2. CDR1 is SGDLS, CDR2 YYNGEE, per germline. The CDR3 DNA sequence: TGTGCCAGCAGCGTGACAGGGCTCTCTGGAAACACCATATATTTT. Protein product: CASSVTGLSGNTIYF.

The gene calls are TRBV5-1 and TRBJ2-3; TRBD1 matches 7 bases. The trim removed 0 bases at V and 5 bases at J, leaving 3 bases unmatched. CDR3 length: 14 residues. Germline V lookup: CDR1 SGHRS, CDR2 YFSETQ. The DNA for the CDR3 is TGCGCCAGCAGCTTGGAGGGGGCCAAAGATACGCAGTATTTT. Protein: CASSLEGAKDTQYF. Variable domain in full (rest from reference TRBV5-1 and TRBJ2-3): KAGVTQTPRYLIKTRGQQVTLSCSPISGHRSVSWYQQTPGQGLQFLFEYFSETQRNKGNFPGRFSGRQFSNSRSEMNVSTLELGDSALYLCASSLEGAKDTQYFGPGTRLTVL.

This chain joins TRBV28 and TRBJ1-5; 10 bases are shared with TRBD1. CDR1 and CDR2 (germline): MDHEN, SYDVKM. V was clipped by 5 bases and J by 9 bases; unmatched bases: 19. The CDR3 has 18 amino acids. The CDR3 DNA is TGTGCCAGCAGTCTCGATGGGACAGGGGCCCACCAAGGGTGGCCCCAGCATTTT. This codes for CASSLDGTGAHQGWPQHF.

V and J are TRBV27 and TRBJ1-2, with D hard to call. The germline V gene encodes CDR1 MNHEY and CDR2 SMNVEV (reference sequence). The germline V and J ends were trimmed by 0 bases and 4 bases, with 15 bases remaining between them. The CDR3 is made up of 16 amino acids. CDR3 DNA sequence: TGTGCCAGCAGTTTATCGGGAATGGGAGTATCCTATGGCTACACCTTC. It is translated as CASSLSGMGVSYGYTF.

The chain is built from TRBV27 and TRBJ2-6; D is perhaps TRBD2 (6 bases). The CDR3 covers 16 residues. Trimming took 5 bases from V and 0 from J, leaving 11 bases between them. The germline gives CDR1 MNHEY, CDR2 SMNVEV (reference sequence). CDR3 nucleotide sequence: TGTGCCAGCAGTCCAAGGGGACTCTCTGGGGCCAACGTCCTGACTTTC. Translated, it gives CASSPRGLSGANVLTF.

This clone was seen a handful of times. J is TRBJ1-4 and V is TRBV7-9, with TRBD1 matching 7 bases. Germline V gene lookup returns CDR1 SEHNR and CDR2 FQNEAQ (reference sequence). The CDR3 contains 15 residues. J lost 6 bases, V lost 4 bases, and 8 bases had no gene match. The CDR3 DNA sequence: TGTGCCAGCAGCTCCAAGGGGACAGCCTATGAAAAACTGTTTTTT. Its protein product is CASSSKGTAYEKLFF.

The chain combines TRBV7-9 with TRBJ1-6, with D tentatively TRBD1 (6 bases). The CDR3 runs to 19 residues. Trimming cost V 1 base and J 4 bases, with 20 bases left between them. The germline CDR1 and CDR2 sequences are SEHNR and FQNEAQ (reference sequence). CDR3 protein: CASSLEGTPSPLYNSPLHF. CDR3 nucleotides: TGTGCCAGCAGCTTAGAGGGGACACCCTCCCCCTTGTATAATTCACCCCTCCACTTT. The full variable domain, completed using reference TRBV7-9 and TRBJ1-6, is DTGVSQNPRHKITKRGQNVTFRCDPISEHNRLYWYRQTLGQGPEFLTYFQNEAQLEKSRLLSDRFSAERPKGSFSTLEIQRTEQGDSAMYLCASSLEGTPSPLYNSPLHFGNGTRLTVT.